Included here is one TCR beta chain sequence, with context. This clone has more than one count but fewer than ten. The antigen it recognizes is unknown. Base quality data are lacking; no much larger clone is found one base away. The sample's time point, from its label and the paper: baseline before first vaccination. Vaccinee samples came from UK trials COV001 and COV002, including a single-blind randomized controlled phase 2/3 trial of AZD1222 (ChAdOx1 nCoV-19) in healthy adults. For TCRbeta chain sequencing, PBMC samples from trial participants were taken at day 0 and at day 28 after the second dose. These data belong to a study of T cell responses to AZD1222 COVID-19 vaccine (dated by TCRdb to the early 2020s). Turning to the overall study: AZD1222 recipients with second doses at about 4 weeks or about 12 weeks were pooled, because spike-specific TCR depth and breadth did not differ between schedules. A total of 240 or so trial participants underwent TCR sequencing, of whom about 200 had received two doses of AZD1222 and around 26 had received two doses of the MenACWY control vaccine. Trial participants were enrolled by age into 18-55, 56-69 and 70-plus year subgroups, with 148, 28 and 57 TCR-sequenced participants respectively.

Paper-wide results and their limitations: Because no samples from the day 14 peak response were available, repertoires could be characterized only after the peak T cell response. Most participants were white British and females outnumbered males, and the authors suggested that clonal diversity may have been underestimated. The 56-69-year group was small, and its depth increase did not reach significance, likely because of low power. Reportedly, almost half of the unique spike-specific TCRs recognized epitopes lying outside the regions that are mutated in the B.1.351 and B.1.1.7 variants. The vaccine-associated CD4 TCRs covered the entire spike protein, and the dominant responses fell in regions 160-218 and 743-854. After two AZD1222 doses, spike-specific TCR breadth and depth were significantly higher than at day 0 and than in MenACWY recipients. Only six or seven AZD1222 recipients were SARS-CoV-2 seropositive at baseline, limiting conclusions about previously exposed vaccinees.

Ends trimmed: V by 4 bases, J by 4 bases; bases unmatched to a gene: 6. The CDR3 sequence holds 14 residues, the cysteine and phenylalanine included. The read is trimmed to its CDR3 DNA, 42 bases read in frame from base 1. CDR1 MGHDK and CDR2 SYGVNS were looked up in the germline V gene. The CDR3 regions of human TCRbeta chains were analyzed by immunosequencing. On the study's bioinformatics: Repertoire TCRs were matched against a reference library of SARS-CoV-2-specific TCRs generated with the MIRA antigen-specificity platform. Breadth was defined as the fraction of unique TCRs that were SARS-CoV-2-associated. Depth was defined as the fraction of total T cells that were SARS-CoV-2-associated. Using the MIRA data, each spike-specific TCR was assigned both to the spike region to which the TCR was reactive and to a CD4 or CD8 class. Log10-transformed breadth and depth values were compared by one-way ANOVA with Sidak's multiple comparisons tests. What TCRdb holds here is the immuneACCESS table cut down to in-frame rearrangements. Part of the clones is not present; checked against another copy, under half of the missing clones reflect an unresolved V gene, and the others are unexplained. D and trimming come from the DNA, and the V and J calls and clone size come from that table. The sample table shows fewer than 150,000 clones, and approximately 90% are seen once. The ten largest clones take up over 1.2% of the sample.

Sequencing used peripheral blood, obtained on day 0 of AZD1222 vaccination. The V and J segments used are TRBV25-1 and TRBJ1-2, and TRBD1 matches 7 of the central bases. The source of this sequence is an adult in good health. The DNA reads TGTGCCAGCAGTGGCCTCACAGGGGCCTATGGCTACACCTTC. This sequence encodes CASSGLTGAYGYTF.